What follows is one TCR beta chain and its context. As yet, its antigen is unknown. CDR1 and CDR2 (germline): SGDLS, YYNGEE. CDR3 length: 16 residues. V dropped 0 bases and J dropped 0 bases, with 12 bases sitting between them. The patients, who ranged from 18 to 65 in age, presented with newly diagnosed hyperthyroidism lasting under 2 months. The data were taken from a study of T cells in Graves' hyperthyroidism and ophthalmopathy. Points from the study as a whole: Most thyroid-expanded clonotypes above 0.001 were also found in blood. Progression to ophthalmopathy was predicted a median of roughly seven months early.

RNA transcripts yielded amplified TCR beta CDR3 regions. A first-round RT-PCR of the TCR CDR3 used the HTBI primer set. A single record per CDR3 protein comes from TCRdb applying MiXCR to the multiplex PCR reads. The sample consists of 480,000 or so distinct CDR3 sequences, 13% to 15% of them appearing once. The chain joins TRBV9 to TRBJ1-1, with D uncertain. The sample taken for sequencing was blood. The clonotype originates from a woman aged 18-30 years with Graves' hyperthyroidism. The CDR3 DNA follows: TGTGCCAGCAGCGTAGGGGTGACCTTTATGAACACTGAAGCTTTCTTT. This encodes CASSVGVTFMNTEAFF.